This TCR beta chain was recovered during a study of circulating CD8 cells and anti-PD-1 response in melanoma. About the research overall: Responders had complete or partial responses; non-responders had stable or progressive disease. Study conclusions and caveats: Under 8% of TRB clonotypes were shared between subsets at M1.

Using 15 ng of total RNA, TCR libraries were made with the QIAseq Immune Repertoire TCR panel. TCRdb recomputed calls from the reads with MiXCR, one row per CDR3 protein. Here the sample spans hundreds of distinct CDR3 sequences, roughly 9.1% being singletons. This CDR3 contains 16 residues. Germline loops: CDR1 MGHDK, CDR2 SYGVNS. The V end was cut by 3 bases, the J end by 4 bases, with 16 bases between. From live CD3+CD8+TCRalphabeta+ cells, four PD-1 and/or TIGIT subsets were sorted. This clonotype rates as medium-sized (0.01 to 0.1%). As yet, its antigen is unknown. This TCR derives from a human donor with melanoma. This chain joins TRBV25-1 and TRBJ2-1, with D possibly TRBD2 on 6 matching bases. Sample: CD8+ T cells from PBMCs, taken at baseline or after one month of anti-PD-1 therapy (not recorded which). CDR3 sequence reads: CASSDREPTTYNEQFF. DNA for the CDR3: TGTGCCAGCAGTGACCGGGAGCCTACGACTTACAATGAGCAGTTCTTC.